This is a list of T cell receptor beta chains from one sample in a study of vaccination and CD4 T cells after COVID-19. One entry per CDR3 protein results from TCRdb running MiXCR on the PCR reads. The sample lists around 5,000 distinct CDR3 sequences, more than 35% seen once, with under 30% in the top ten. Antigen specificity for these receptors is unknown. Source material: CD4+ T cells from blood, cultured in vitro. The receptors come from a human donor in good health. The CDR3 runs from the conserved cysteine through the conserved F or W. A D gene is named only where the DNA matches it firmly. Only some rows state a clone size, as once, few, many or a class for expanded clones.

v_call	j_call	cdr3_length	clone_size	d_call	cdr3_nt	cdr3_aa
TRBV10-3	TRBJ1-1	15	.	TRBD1	TGTGCCATCAGTGAGCCAGGGGGGGGAGGAACTGAAGCTTTCTTT	CAISEPGGGGTEAFF
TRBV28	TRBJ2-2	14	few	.	TGTGCCAGCAGTCTGTCCTTGGGGGCCGGGGAGCTGTTTTTT	CASSLSLGAGELFF
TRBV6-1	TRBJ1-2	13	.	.	TGTGCCAGCAGCCCCGACAGGAACTATGGCTACACCTTC	CASSPDRNYGYTF
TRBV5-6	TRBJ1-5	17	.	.	TGTGCCAGCAGCTTGTCGGGTCGGGATACGAATAATCAGCCCCAGCATTTT	CASSLSGRDTNNQPQHF
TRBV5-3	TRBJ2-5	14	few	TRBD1	TGTGCCAGAAGCAGGGACAGGGGGCCCTTTGCCCAGTACTTC	CARSRDRGPFAQYF
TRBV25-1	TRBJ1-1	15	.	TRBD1	TGTGCCAGCAGTCCAGACAGGGGAGGTGGAACTGAAGCTTTCTTT	CASSPDRGGGTEAFF
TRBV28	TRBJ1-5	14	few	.	TGTGCCAGCACCTTGGGGTGGGGCAATCAGCCCCAGCATTTT	CASTLGWGNQPQHF
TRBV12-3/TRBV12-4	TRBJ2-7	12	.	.	TGTGCCAGCAGTTTACGAGGCTACGAGCAGTACTTC	CASSLRGYEQYF
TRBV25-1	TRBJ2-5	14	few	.	TGTGCCAGCAGTGAAGCACGGGGGTCAGAGACCCAGTACTTC	CASSEARGSETQYF
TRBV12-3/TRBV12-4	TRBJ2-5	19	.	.	TGTGCCAGCAGGGGCAGCGGGACAGCAGACCGAGCAACCCAAGAGACCCAGTACTTC	CASRGSGTADRATQETQYF
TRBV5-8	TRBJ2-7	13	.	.	TGTGCCAGCGGCTTTCCGGGGTCAAGGGCCCAGTACTTC	CASGFPGSRAQYF
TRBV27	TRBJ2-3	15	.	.	TGTGCCAGCAGTTTCCGGGGACCTAGCACAGATACGCAGTATTTT	CASSFRGPSTDTQYF
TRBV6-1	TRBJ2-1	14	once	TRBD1	TGTGCCGGGGCCTCCAGGGGGTCCTACAATGAGCAGTTCTTC	CAGASRGSYNEQFF
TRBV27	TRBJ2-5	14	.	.	TGTGCCAGCAGCCGCAGCGTGGGCCAAGAGACCCAGTACTTC	CASSRSVGQETQYF
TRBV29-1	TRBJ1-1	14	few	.	TGCAGCGTTGAAGACGGGGGCAGGGGCACTGAAGCTTTCTTT	CSVEDGGRGTEAFF
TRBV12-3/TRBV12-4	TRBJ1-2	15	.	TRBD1	TGTGCCAGCAGTGGATACCAGGGACAGATCTATGGCTACACCTTC	CASSGYQGQIYGYTF
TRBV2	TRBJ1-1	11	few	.	TGTGCCAGCAGTTTAAACACTGAAGCTTTCTTT	CASSLNTEAFF
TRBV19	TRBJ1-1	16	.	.	TGTGCCACGACCCCCCCGAGAGGGTCCGGGTACACTGAAGCTTTCTTT	CATTPPRGSGYTEAFF
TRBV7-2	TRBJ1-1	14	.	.	TGTGCCAGCAGCCACAATACAGGGACGACTGAAGCTTTCTTT	CASSHNTGTTEAFF
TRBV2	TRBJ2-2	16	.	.	TGTGCCAGCAGCCAAGAGGGCCCCTTAAACACCGGGGAGCTGTTTTTT	CASSQEGPLNTGELFF
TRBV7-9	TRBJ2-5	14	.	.	TGTGCCAGCAGCTTTTTGGGGGTCGAAGAGACCCAGTACTTC	CASSFLGVEETQYF
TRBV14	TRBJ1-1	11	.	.	TGTGCCAGCAGTAAGGCCAGCGGGGCTTTCTTT	CASSKASGAFF
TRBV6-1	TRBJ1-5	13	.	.	TGTGCCAGCAGTGCGACAGACAGCGCGAACCAGCATTTT	CASSATDSANQHF
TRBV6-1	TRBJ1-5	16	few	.	TGTGCCAGCATGCAAGACAGCACCCCTTACAATCAGCCCCAGCATTTT	CASMQDSTPYNQPQHF
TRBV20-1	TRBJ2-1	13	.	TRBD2	TGCGCCTCGTGGGAGGGCTCCTACAATGAGCAGTTCTTC	CASWEGSYNEQFF
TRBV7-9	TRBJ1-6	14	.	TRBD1	TGTGCCAGCAGCATTACAGGGGGCCAATCACCCCTCCACTTT	CASSITGGQSPLHF
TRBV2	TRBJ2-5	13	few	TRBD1	TGTGCCAGCGGGGGACAGGGGATTGAGACCCAGTACTTC	CASGGQGIETQYF
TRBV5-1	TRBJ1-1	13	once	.	TGCGCCAGCAGCTCGGTAAATAGCGAGGGGGCTTTCTTT	CASSSVNSEGAFF
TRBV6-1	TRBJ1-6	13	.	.	TGTGCCGTACAAATTACAGGGCCTTCACCCCTCCACTTT	CAVQITGPSPLHF
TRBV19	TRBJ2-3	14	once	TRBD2	TGTGCCAGTAACGGTGGACTAGTGGCAGATACGCAGTATTTT	CASNGGLVADTQYF
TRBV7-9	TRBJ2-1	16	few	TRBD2	TGTGCCAGCAGCCCATCGGGACTAGCAGGATACAATGAGCAGTTCTTC	CASSPSGLAGYNEQFF
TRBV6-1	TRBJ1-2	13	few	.	TGTGCCAGCAGCAGGACAGAGATCTATGGCTACACCTTC	CASSRTEIYGYTF
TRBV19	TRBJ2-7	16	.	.	TGTGCCAGTAGTATAGTCGGGCGGCTGTTGGTCCACGAGCAGTACTTC	CASSIVGRLLVHEQYF
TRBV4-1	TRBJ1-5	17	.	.	TGCGCCAGCAGCCAACTCGATATGGGACTCAGCAATCAGCCCCAGCATTTT	CASSQLDMGLSNQPQHF
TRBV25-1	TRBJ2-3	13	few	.	TGTGCCACAACTCGTCCATCCACAGATACGCAGTATTTT	CATTRPSTDTQYF
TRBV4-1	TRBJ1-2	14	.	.	TGCGCCAGCAGCCAAGAGCAGGGGCCCTATGGCTACACCTTC	CASSQEQGPYGYTF
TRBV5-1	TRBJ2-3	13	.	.	TGCGCCAGCAGCTTCGGCAACACAGATACGCAGTATTTT	CASSFGNTDTQYF
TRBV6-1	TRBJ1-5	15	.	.	TGTGCCAGCAGTGGGCCACGAAGGGCGAATCAGCCCCAGCATTTT	CASSGPRRANQPQHF
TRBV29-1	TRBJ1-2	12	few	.	TGCAGCGTTGATTGGGGGCTGCATGGCTACACCTTC	CSVDWGLHGYTF
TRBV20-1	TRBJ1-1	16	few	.	TGCAGTGCTAGACCGCTCAGGGGCCCGGTGGACACTGAAGCTTTCTTT	CSARPLRGPVDTEAFF
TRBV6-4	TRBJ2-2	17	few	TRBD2	TGTGCCAGCAGTGAAATGGGACTAGCGGGAGACATCGGGGAGCTGTTTTTT	CASSEMGLAGDIGELFF
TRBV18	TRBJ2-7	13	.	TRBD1	TGTGCCAGCTCACCGACAGGGGGCGACGAGCAGTACTTC	CASSPTGGDEQYF
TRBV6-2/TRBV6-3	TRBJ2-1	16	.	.	TGTGCCAGCAGTCTACACCCAGAGTCCTCCTACAATGAGCAGTTCTTC	CASSLHPESSYNEQFF
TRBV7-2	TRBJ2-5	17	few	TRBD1	TGTGCCAGCAGCCCTAGGGGACAGGGGGCATGGCAAGAGACCCAGTACTTC	CASSPRGQGAWQETQYF
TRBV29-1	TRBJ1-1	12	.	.	TGCAGCGGGGCCAATACGGACACTGAAGCTTTCTTT	CSGANTDTEAFF
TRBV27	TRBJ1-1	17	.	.	TGTGCCAGCAGTTCCCTCCTCGTTAATTCAGGGGACACTGAAGCTTTCTTT	CASSSLLVNSGDTEAFF
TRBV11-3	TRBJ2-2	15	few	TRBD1	TGTGCCAGCAGACCTACAGGGGTGGCCACCGGGGAGCTGTTTTTT	CASRPTGVATGELFF
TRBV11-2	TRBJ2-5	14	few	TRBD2	TGTGCCAGCAGCTTAAATAGCGGGAGAGAGACCCAGTACTTC	CASSLNSGRETQYF
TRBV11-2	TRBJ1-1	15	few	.	TGTGCCAGCAGCCCCTCGGGTGTGGTCGGAACTGAAGCTTTCTTT	CASSPSGVVGTEAFF
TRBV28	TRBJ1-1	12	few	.	.	CASSFAGGAVFF